This TCR beta chain was documented in a study of response to subunit inactivated influenza vaccine. Study findings and constraints: The authors proposed limited new T cell recruitment per seasonal influenza vaccination.

Trimming removed 0 bases from V and 4 bases from J, with 17 bases in between. In germline, CDR1 is MNHEY, CDR2 SVGAGI. The CDR3 length is 17 residues. Worth noting for this clonotype: No antigen is known for it.

TCRdb recomputed calls from the RT-PCR reads with MiXCR, one row per CDR3 protein. The table shows approximately 520,000 distinct CDR3 sequences, with 25% occurring only once. The V call is TRBV6-5, the J call TRBJ2-3; D unclear. This specimen was CD4+ T cells sorted from PBMCs, taken roughly 5 days after vaccination. The TCR originated in a man in his fifties who received an inactivated influenza vaccine. CDR3 sequence reads: CASSYSMLGLTPDTQYF. CDR3 DNA: TGTGCCAGCAGTTACTCGATGTTGGGTCTCACGCCAGATACGCAGTATTTT.